This record concerns one T cell receptor beta chain sequence. This same CDR3 is encoded by further DNA sequences in the sample. Germline V gene sequence: CDR1 SGHRS, CDR2 YFSETQ. The CDR3 consists of 13 residues. Trimming pared 3 bases from V and 1 base from J, leaving 8 bases between. Sequencing was performed with immunoSEQ multiplex PCR; in TCRdb, only in-frame clones are kept and a portion is missing. This sample has roughly 550,000 clones; around 78% occur once, and the top ten carry about 0.012%. The source of the sample is a study of shared T cell receptors in the human thymus. These data were also reused for a study on human thymus T cells. That report notes: All donors were healthy Finnish infants who were undergoing corrective surgery to treat congenital heart defects. Corrective cardiac surgery supplied the resected thymus tissue. Gene usage for V and J segments appeared biased in thymic and blood repertoires. Related research described thymic repertoires that were highly overlapping among unrelated individuals.

Sequencing was done on a sample of thymocytes. This receptor was identified in a boy under two years old with a congenital heart defect. The genes are TRBV5-1 and TRBJ2-7, with D perhaps TRBD1 (7 bases). This CDR3 is CASSSGGSYEQYF. The CDR3 DNA is TGCGCCAGCAGCTCAGGGGGGTCCTACGAGCAGTACTTC.